What follows are 20 T cell receptor beta chains derived from one specimen sequenced in a study of blood T cell repertoires in COVID-19. Assay used: immunoSEQ multiplex PCR; TCRdb lists only in-frame clones, some missing. The data show fewer than 200,000 clones, less than 85% seen once. The sequencing input was peripheral blood. The source of these receptors is a woman in her sixties with COVID-19, enrolled during active disease.

The CDR3 nucleotides read TGCGCCAGCAGCATTCAGGGAAACACCGGGGAGCTGTTTTTT. Residues: CASSIQGNTGELFF. This chain links TRBV5-1 with TRBJ2-2; a weak D match, TRBD1 (5 bases). Trimming removed 4 bases from V and 2 bases from J, with 9 bases in between. Germline CDR1 reads SGHRS; CDR2 reads YFSETQ. CDR3 length: 14 amino acids.

The gene calls are TRBV5-4 and TRBJ2-4; 7 nucleotides agree with TRBD1. V shed 0 bases, J shed 3 bases, and the junction held 3 bases outside the gene matches. The length of the CDR3 is 15 residues. Germline V CDR1 and CDR2: SGHNT, YYREEE (reference sequence). The CDR3: CASSLEGAGKNIQYF. CDR3 sequence (DNA): TGTGCCAGCAGCTTGGAGGGGGCGGGCAAAAACATTCAGTACTTC.

The chain uses TRBV4-3 and TRBJ2-1; D possibly corresponds to TRBD2 (6 bases). V was trimmed by 3 bases and J by 7 bases, leaving 10 bases between them. This CDR3 is built from 13 residues. CDR1 LGHNA and CDR2 YSLEER come from the germline V gene. The CDR3 DNA reads as TGCGCCAGCAGCCAGGAGGGCTGGAATGAGCAGTTCTTC. It specifies CASSQEGWNEQFF.

This chain uses TRBV3-1 (or the pseudogene TRBV3-2) with TRBJ2-1, with 9 nucleotides matching TRBD2. Germline lookup yields CDR1 LGHDT and CDR2 YNNKEL (reference sequence). The CDR3 length is 18 residues. Trimming at V came to 4 bases and at J to 8 bases, leaving 18 bases not matched to a gene. CDR3: CASSREIRASGVVDEQFF. The CDR3 region has the DNA TGTGCCAGCAGCCGGGAGATTCGGGCTAGCGGGGTGGTGGATGAGCAGTTCTTC.

This chain joins TRBV7-9 and TRBJ1-5; D is uncertain. Deletions cut 4 bases from V and 2 bases from J, with 12 bases between. Germline V lookup: CDR1 SEHNR, CDR2 FQNEAQ (reference sequence). The CDR3 covers 15 residues. Here the CDR3 reads CASSSEGWGNQPQHF. CDR3 in DNA: TGTGCCAGCAGCTCGGAGGGTTGGGGCAATCAGCCCCAGCATTTT.

The chain combines TRBV7-2 with TRBJ2-7, with D possibly TRBD2 on 5 matching bases. CDR1 and CDR2 (germline): SGHTA, FQGNSA. V was pared by 5 bases and J by 0 bases, with 11 bases between. This CDR3 is 14 amino acids long. The CDR3 DNA reads as TGTGCCAGCAGCCCCCGCGGGTCCTCCTACGAGCAGTACTTC. This translates into CASSPRGSSYEQYF.

This rearrangement joins TRBV9 to TRBJ1-1, with D uncertain. The CDR3 runs to 13 residues. The germline gives CDR1 SGDLS, CDR2 YYNGEE. V lost 1 base and J 5 bases, leaving 9 bases between the germline ends. The CDR3 region is CASSVYPGTEAFF. The DNA of the CDR3 is TGTGCCAGCAGCGTATATCCGGGAACTGAAGCTTTCTTT.

The chain employs TRBV30 and TRBJ1-1, with 7 bases fitting TRBD1. Germline V gene data show CDR1 as GTSNPN and CDR2 as SVGIG (reference sequence). The length of the CDR3 is 12 residues. Unmatched junction bases numbered 5, after V lost 3 bases and J lost 7 bases. CDR3 nucleotide sequence: TGTGCCTGGAGGATTTGGGACAGTGAAGCTTTCTTT. Translation gives CAWRIWDSEAFF.

The CDR3 reads CASSGWEAQTAEQYF. The CDR3 bases are TGTGCCAGCAGTGGTTGGGAGGCCCAAACGGCCGAGCAGTACTTC. The genes are TRBV25-1 and TRBJ2-7; D may be TRBD2 (6 bases). The CDR3 is 15 amino acids. V shed 4 bases and J shed 6 bases, with 19 bases lying between them. In germline, CDR1 is MGHDK, CDR2 SYGVNS.

This clone was detected only a few times. CDR3 coding DNA: TGTGCCAGCAGCCGGTTGGGGCAGGGCGGAACTGAAGCTTTCTTT. Its translation is CASSRLGQGGTEAFF. The chain has TRBV5-6 and TRBJ1-1; tentatively, D is TRBD1 (5 bases). This CDR3 has 15 amino acids. Germline lookup yields CDR1 SGHDT and CDR2 YYEEEE. Between the trimmed V and J ends, which lost 4 bases and 5 bases, there was a span of 18 bases.

This sequence joins TRBV21-1 and TRBJ2-5; TRBD1, the table's D call, was not compared with the DNA. TRBV21-1 is described as a pseudogene. The CDR3 covers 17 residues. The CDR3 loop reads CASRAMEGQGRRETQYF. The CDR3 DNA is TGTGCCAGCCGAGCGATGGAGGGACAGGGAAGGCGAGAGACCCAGTACTTC.

This sequence joins TRBV28 and TRBJ2-2; the match to TRBD2 covers 7 bases. This CDR3 spans 15 amino acids. The germline V gene encodes CDR1 MDHEN and CDR2 SYDVKM. The junction had 2 bases not matched to a gene; V was cut back by 3 bases and J by 1 base. The CDR3 region has the DNA TGTGCCAGCAGTTTGAGGACTAGGAACACCGGGGAGCTGTTTTTT. Translating gives CASSLRTRNTGELFF.

This clone was recorded a few times. The chain has TRBV3-1 (or the pseudogene TRBV3-2) and TRBJ2-3, with 14 bases fitting TRBD2. Trimming at V came to 4 bases and at J to 1 base, leaving 16 bases not matched to a gene. Germline V lookup: CDR1 LGHDT, CDR2 YNNKEL (reference sequence). The CDR3 sequence is 21 residues long. CDR3 coding DNA: TGTGCCAGCAGCCGGCCGACTAGCGGGAGGGCCGGGGGTTTAGGCACAGATACGCAGTATTTT. This translates into CASSRPTSGRAGGLGTDTQYF.

The chain couples TRBV19 to TRBJ2-6, with 8 bases matching TRBD1. V was pared by 10 bases and J by 0 bases, with 8 bases of the junction left unmatched. CDR1 and CDR2 (germline): LNHDA, SQIVND (reference sequence). The CDR3 is made up of 16 amino acids. CDR3 DNA: TGTGCCATCGGACAGGGAACCTTCTCTGGGGCCAACGTCCTGACTTTC. It specifies CAIGQGTFSGANVLTF.

This chain connects TRBV6-5 to TRBJ2-2; TRBD2 agrees at 8 bases. CDR1 and CDR2 from the germline V gene are MNHEY and SVGAGI. The CDR3 is 15 residues long. V lost 7 bases, J lost 8 bases, and 12 bases stayed unmatched. The CDR3 here is CASTEGTSRMGELFF. CDR3 DNA: TGTGCCAGCACCGAAGGGACTAGTAGGATGGGGGAGCTGTTTTTT.

The rearrangement uses TRBV28 and TRBJ2-5; D is uncertain. Germline-derived CDR1 and CDR2 are MDHEN and SYDVKM. The ends were cut back, 3 bases at V and 2 bases at J, with 4 bases in the middle. This CDR3 region has 12 residues. Here the CDR3 reads CASSFQQETQYF. As DNA, the CDR3 is TGTGCCAGCAGTTTCCAGCAAGAGACCCAGTACTTC.

V usage is TRBV5-1 and J usage is TRBJ2-3, with TRBD1 as a possible D gene (7 bases). The germline gives CDR1 SGHRS, CDR2 YFSETQ. This CDR3 comprises 16 residues. The V end lost 2 bases, the J end lost 3 bases, and 16 bases lay between the germline ends. CDR3 DNA: TGCGCCAGCAGCTTTGGAGGGGGCAGGGTAACAGATACGCAGTATTTT. As protein: CASSFGGGRVTDTQYF.

The V gene is TRBV25-1, the J gene TRBJ2-2, with TRBD1 matching 11 bases. This CDR3 comprises 16 residues. V gave up 5 bases and J gave up 3 bases; unmatched junction bases: 5. Germline V gives CDR1 MGHDK, CDR2 SYGVNS. CDR3 residues: CASSLRDRGDTGELFF. The CDR3 nucleotides are TGTGCCAGCAGTTTAAGGGACAGGGGGGACACCGGGGAGCTGTTTTTT.

The J gene is TRBJ1-5, the V gene TRBV3-1 (or the pseudogene TRBV3-2), with 7 positions matching TRBD1. Trimming cost V 5 bases and J 5 bases; bases outside gene matches: 3. The CDR3 is 13 residues long. In germline, CDR1 is LGHDT, CDR2 YNNKEL (reference sequence). CDR3 sequence: CASSWDRDQPQHF. Written as DNA, the CDR3 is TGTGCCAGCAGCTGGGACAGAGATCAGCCCCAGCATTTT.

This clone was detected only once. The chain employs TRBV5-1 and TRBJ2-7, with 8 bases fitting TRBD2. CDR3 length: 17 residues. Germline V gene data show CDR1 as SGHRS and CDR2 as YFSETQ. J gave up 0 bases and V 3 bases, and 11 bases lay outside the gene matches. CDR3 bases: TGCGCCAGCAGCTGGGAGCTTACTAGCGGTTTCTCCTACGAGCAGTACTTC. This codes for CASSWELTSGFSYEQYF.